This note documents a single T cell receptor beta chain sequence. The CDR3 loop spans 12 amino acids. Trimming removed 6 bases at V and 0 bases at J, with 3 bases between. This sample is part of a study of blood T cell repertoires in COVID-19. Across the whole study: T cells, B-cell-depleted T cells, or PBMCs provided the cDNA or gDNA that served as material.

Sequencing used immunoSEQ multiplex PCR; TCRdb keeps in-frame clones, though not all of them. Of fewer than 200,000 clones listed, approximately 81% are singletons. The chain has TRBV12-3 or TRBV12-4 and TRBJ1-3; no clear D gene. Material for sequencing was peripheral blood. The clonotype was recovered from a woman in her 50s with COVID-19, enrolled during active disease. CDR3 sequence: CASRSSGNTIYF. The CDR3 nucleotides are TGTGCCAGCAGGAGCTCTGGAAACACCATATATTTT.